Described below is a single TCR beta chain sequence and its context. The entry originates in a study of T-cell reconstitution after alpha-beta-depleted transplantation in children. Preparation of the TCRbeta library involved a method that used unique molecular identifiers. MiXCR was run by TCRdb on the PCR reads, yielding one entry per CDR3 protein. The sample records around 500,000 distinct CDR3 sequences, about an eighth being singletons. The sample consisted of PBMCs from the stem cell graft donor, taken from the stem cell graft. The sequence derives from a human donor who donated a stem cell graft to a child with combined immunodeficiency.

The CDR3 bases are TGCGCCAGCAGCTTGAGACAGGCGTCATACAATGAGCAGTTCTTC. This codes for CASSLRQASYNEQFF. This chain connects TRBV5-1 to TRBJ2-1, with a possible D match to TRBD1 (6 bases). This CDR3 comprises 15 residues. V lost 1 base, J lost 4 bases, and 12 bases lay in between. The V gene's germline CDR1 is SGHRS and CDR2 YFSETQ.